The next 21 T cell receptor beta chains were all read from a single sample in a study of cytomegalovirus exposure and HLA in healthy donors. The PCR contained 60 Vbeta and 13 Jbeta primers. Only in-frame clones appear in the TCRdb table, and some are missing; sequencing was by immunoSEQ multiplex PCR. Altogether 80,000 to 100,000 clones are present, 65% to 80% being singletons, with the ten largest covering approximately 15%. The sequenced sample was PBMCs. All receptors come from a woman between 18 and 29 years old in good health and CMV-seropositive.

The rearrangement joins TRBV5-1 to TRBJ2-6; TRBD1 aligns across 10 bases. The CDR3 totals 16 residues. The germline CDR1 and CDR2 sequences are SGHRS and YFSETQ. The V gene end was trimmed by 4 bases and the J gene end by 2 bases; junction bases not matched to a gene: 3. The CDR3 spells CASSAGTGAGANVLTF. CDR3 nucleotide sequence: TGCGCCAGCAGCGCAGGGACAGGGGCTGGGGCCAACGTCCTGACTTTC.

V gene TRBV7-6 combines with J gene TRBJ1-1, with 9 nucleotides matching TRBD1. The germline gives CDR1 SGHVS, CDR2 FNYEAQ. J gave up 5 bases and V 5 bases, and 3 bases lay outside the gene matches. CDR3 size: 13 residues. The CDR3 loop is CASSRDRVTEAFF. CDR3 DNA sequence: TGTGCCAGCAGCCGGGACAGGGTAACTGAAGCTTTCTTT.

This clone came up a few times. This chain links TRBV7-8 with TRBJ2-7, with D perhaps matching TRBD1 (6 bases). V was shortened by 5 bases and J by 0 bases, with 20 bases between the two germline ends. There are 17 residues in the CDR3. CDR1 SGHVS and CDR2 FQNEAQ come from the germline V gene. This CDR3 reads CASSKDSLTRSSYEQYF. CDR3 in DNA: TGTGCCAGCAGCAAGGACAGCCTTACTAGGAGCTCCTACGAGCAGTACTTC.

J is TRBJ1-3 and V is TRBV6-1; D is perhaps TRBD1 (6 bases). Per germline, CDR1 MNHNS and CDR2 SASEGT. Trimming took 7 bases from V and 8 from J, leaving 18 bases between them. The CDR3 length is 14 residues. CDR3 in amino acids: CASTAGRGAYTIYF. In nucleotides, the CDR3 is TGTGCCAGCACCGCGGGCAGGGGAGCGTACACCATATATTTT.

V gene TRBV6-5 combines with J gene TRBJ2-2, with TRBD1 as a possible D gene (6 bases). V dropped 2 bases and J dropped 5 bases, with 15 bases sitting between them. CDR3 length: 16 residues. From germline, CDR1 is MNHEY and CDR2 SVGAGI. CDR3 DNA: TGTGCCAGCAGTTACCCCCCACAGGGCGGTACCGGGGAGCTGTTTTTT. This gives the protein CASSYPPQGGTGELFF.

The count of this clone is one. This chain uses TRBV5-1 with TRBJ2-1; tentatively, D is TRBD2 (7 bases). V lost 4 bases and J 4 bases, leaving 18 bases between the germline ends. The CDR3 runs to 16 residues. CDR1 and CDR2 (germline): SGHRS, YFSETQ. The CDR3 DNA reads TGCGCCAGCAGCGTTACAGGGCCCGGGGGGTACAATGAGCAGTTCTTC. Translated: CASSVTGPGGYNEQFF.

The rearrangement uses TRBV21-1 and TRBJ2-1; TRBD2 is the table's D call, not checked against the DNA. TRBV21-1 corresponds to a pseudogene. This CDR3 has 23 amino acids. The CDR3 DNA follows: TGTGCCAGCAGCAAATGGGGACAGGTCGGACTAGCGGGAGGGCCCCGGTCCTACAATGAGCAGTTCTTC. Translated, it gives CASSKWGQVGLAGGPRSYNEQFF.

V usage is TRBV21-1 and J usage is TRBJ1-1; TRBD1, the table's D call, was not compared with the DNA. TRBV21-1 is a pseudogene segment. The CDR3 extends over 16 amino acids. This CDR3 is CASSNRDRGVGAEAFF. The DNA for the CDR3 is TGTGCCAGCAGCAACCGGGACAGGGGGGTAGGCGCTGAAGCTTTCTTT.

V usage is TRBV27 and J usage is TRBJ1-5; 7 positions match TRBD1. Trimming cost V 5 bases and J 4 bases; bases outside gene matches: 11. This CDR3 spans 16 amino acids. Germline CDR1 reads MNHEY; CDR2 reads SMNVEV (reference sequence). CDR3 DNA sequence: TGTGCCAGCAGTCATTACCGGACAGGCCCAAATCAGCCCCAGCATTTT. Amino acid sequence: CASSHYRTGPNQPQHF.

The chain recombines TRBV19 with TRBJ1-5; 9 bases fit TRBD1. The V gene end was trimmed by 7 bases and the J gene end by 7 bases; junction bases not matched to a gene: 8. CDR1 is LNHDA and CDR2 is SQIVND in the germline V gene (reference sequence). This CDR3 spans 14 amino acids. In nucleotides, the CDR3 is TGTGCCAGTAAAATACAGGGGGCCGGGCAGCCCCAGCATTTT. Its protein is CASKIQGAGQPQHF. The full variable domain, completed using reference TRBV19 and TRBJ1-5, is DGGITQSPKYLFRKEGQNVTLSCEQNLNHDAMYWYRQDPGQGLRLIYYSQIVNDFQKGDIAEGYSVSREKKESFPLTVTSAQKNPTAFYLCASKIQGAGQPQHFGDGTRLSIL.

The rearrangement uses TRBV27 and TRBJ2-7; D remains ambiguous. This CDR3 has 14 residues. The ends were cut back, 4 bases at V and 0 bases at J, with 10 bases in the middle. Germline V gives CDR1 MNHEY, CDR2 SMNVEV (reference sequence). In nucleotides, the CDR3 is TGTGCCAGCAGTTCCGACTCTTTCTCCTACGAGCAGTACTTC. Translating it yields CASSSDSFSYEQYF.

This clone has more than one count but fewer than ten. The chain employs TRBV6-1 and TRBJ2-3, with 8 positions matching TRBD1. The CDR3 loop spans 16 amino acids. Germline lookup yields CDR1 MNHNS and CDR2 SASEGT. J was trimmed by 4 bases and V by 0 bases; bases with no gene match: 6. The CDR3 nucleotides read TGTGCCAGCAGTGAAGCGCTAGGACAGGGTGCAGATACGCAGTATTTT. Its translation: CASSEALGQGADTQYF.

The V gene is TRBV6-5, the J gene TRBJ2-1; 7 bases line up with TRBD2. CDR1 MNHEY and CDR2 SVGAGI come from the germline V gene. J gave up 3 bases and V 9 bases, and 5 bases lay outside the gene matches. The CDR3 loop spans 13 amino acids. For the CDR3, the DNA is TGTGCCAGTAGGAGGACTAGCTACAATGAGCAGTTCTTC. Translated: CASRRTSYNEQFF.

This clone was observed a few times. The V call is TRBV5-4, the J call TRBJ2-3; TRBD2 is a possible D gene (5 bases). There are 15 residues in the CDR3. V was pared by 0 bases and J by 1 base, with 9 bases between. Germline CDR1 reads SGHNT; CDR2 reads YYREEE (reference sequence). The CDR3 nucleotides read TGTGCCAGCAGCTTGGGGGGTAGCGGCACAGATACGCAGTATTTT. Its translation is CASSLGGSGTDTQYF.

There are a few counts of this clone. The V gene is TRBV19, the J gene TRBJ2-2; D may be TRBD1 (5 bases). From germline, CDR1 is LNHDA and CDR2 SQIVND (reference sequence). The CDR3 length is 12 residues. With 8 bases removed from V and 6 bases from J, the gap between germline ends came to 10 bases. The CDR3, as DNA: TGTGCCAGTGGAGTAGGGGCCGGGGAGCTGTTTTTT. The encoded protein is CASGVGAGELFF.

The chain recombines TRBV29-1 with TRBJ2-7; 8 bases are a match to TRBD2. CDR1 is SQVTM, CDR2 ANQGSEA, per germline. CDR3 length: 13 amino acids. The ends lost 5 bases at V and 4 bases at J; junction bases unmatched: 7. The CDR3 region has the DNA TGCAGCGTTTCAGCGGGAGCGGGTTACGAGCAGTACTTC. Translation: CSVSAGAGYEQYF.

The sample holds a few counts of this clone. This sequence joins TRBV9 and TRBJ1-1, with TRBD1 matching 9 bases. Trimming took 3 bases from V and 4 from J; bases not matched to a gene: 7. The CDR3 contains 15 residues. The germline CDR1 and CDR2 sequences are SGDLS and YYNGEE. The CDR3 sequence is CASSGRQGGLTEAFF. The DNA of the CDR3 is TGTGCCAGCAGCGGCCGACAGGGGGGACTCACTGAAGCTTTCTTT. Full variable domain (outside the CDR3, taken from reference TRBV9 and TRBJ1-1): DSGVTQTPKHLITATGQRVTLRCSPRSGDLSVYWYQQSLDQGLQFLIQYYNGEERAKGNILERFSAQQFPDLHSELNLSSLELGDSALYFCASSGRQGGLTEAFFGQGTRLTVV.

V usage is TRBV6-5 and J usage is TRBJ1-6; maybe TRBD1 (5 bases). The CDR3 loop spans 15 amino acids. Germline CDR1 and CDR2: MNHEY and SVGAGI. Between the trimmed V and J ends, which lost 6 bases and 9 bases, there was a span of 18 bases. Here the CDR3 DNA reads TGTGCCAGCAGGGACACGCAGAGGACCCCTTCACCCCTCCACTTT. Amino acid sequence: CASRDTQRTPSPLHF.

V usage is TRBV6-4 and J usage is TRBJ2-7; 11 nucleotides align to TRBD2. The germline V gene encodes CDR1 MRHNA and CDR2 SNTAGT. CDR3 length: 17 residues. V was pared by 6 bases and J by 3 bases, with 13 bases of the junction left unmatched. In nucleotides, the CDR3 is TGTGCCAGCAGGACAACTAGCGGGAGCGGTTGGAGCTACGAGCAGTACTTC. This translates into CASRTTSGSGWSYEQYF.

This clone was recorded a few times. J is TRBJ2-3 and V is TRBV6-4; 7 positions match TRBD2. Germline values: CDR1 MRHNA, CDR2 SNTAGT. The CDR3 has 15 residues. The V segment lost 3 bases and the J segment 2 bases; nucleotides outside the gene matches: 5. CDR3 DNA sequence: TGTGCCAGCAGTGAGTCGGGGGGATACACAGATACGCAGTATTTT. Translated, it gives CASSESGGYTDTQYF.

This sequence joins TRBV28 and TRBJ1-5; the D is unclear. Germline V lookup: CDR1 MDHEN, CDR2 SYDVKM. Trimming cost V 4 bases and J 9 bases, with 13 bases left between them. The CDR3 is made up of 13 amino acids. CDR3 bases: TGTGCCAGCAGTTCCCCCGGAGGACGGCCCCAGCATTTT. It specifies CASSSPGGRPQHF.